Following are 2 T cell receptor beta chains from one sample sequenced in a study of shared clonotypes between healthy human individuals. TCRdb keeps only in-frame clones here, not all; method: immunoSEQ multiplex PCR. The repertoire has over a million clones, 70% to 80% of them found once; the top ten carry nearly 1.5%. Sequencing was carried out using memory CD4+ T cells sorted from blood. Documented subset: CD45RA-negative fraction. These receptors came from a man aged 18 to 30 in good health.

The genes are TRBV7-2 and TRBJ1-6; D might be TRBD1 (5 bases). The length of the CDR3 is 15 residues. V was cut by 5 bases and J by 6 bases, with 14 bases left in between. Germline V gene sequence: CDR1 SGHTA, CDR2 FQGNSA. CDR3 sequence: CASSGLAGANSPLHF. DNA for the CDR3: TGTGCCAGCAGCGGACTTGCTGGGGCTAATTCACCCCTCCACTTT.

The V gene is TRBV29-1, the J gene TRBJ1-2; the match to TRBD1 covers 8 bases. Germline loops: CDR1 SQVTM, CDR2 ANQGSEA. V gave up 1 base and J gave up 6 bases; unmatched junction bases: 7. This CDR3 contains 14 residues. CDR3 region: CSVEATQGADGYTF. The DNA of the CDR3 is TGCAGCGTTGAAGCAACCCAGGGGGCAGATGGCTACACCTTC.